This T cell receptor beta chain was sequenced during a study of blood T cell repertoires in COVID-19 (dated by TCRdb to about 2020). Turning to the overall study: Samples covering the acute and convalescent phases of COVID-19 were provided by collaborators in the United States, Italy and Spain. The material from the prospective study consisted of cDNA or gDNA derived from T cells, B-cell-depleted T cells, or PBMCs. Deeply sampled blood TCRbeta repertoires from subjects exposed to, actively infected with, or recovered from COVID-19 were included in the dataset. The repertoires were released in a freely available public database intended as a resource for research on the immune response to SARS-CoV-2. The samples were drawn from two sources: the first 160 participants of the ongoing ImmuneRACE study, and over 950 subjects contributed by 6 global collaborators. Nearly every sample came with metadata listing a de-identified subject ID, COVID-19 status, age in years and sex. Where HLA class I and class II types were available, the types were taken from metadata supplied by the sample provider, not from assay-based typing.

The paper's findings and limits, for the study overall: The quantity of clinical and demographic metadata differed by source and by participant and was supplied without curation.

TCRbeta CDR3 regions were amplified from genomic DNA using the immunoSEQ Assay, a bias-controlled multiplex PCR. Under the source paper's analysis protocol: Nucleated cell counts per sample were estimated from amplification of reference gene primers within the assay. Sequence reads were collapsed and filtered to measure the absolute abundance of every unique TCRbeta CDR3 rearrangement. Productive Simpson clonality was computed per sample as the square root of Simpson's diversity index over productive rearrangements. TCRdb re-hosts the immuneACCESS table, in-frame sequences only. Its copies lack some clones; in the studies checked, an unresolved V gene accounts for under half of them, and the cause for the rest is not known. V and J calls and clone size are given by that table; D and trimming were obtained from the DNA. This sample holds under 250,000 clones; 81% were observed only once. The ten largest clones add up to 6% to 9.5% of the sample.

About this clone: Its recognized antigen is unknown. One base away there is no much larger clone; base qualities are not given.

Collaborating institutions collected whole blood in K2EDTA tubes following their own protocols. For TCRbeta analysis, collaborators shipped samples as frozen whole blood, isolated PBMCs, or DNA extracted from either of those sample types. The germline V gene (reference sequence) provides CDR1 LGHDT and CDR2 YNNKEL. Trimming removed 4 bases from V and 0 bases from J, leaving 6 bases between the germline ends. The CDR3 sequence holds 13 residues, the cysteine and phenylalanine included. The retained sequence is limited to the CDR3, 39 bases, with the frame set at the first base. The chain was built from TRBV3-1 (or the pseudogene TRBV3-2) and TRBJ1-2, with no confidently assigned D gene. The sequencing sample was made of peripheral blood. The TCR originated in a woman of 80 years or more with acute or convalescent COVID-19. The CDR3: CASSLQANYGYTF. The base sequence is TGTGCCAGCAGCCTCCAGGCTAACTATGGCTACACCTTC.